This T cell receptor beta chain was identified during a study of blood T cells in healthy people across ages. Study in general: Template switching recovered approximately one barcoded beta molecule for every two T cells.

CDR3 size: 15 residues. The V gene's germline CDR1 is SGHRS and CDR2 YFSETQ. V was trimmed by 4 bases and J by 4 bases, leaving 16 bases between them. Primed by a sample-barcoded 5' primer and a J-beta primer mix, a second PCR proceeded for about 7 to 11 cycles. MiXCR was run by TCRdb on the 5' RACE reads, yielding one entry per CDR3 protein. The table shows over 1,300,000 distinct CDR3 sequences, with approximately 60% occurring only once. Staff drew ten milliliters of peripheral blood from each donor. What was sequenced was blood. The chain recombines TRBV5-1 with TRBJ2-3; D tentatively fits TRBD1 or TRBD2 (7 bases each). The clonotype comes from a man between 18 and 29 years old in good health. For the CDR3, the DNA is TGCGCCAGCAGCCCTCGGGGAGGGGGCGCAGATACGCAGTATTTT. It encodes CASSPRGGGADTQYF.